This TCR beta chain is drawn from a study of T cell changes during pregnancy in multiple sclerosis. The method was immunoSEQ multiplex PCR; TCRdb's version includes in-frame clones alone and lacks a portion of them. The sample records about 50,000 clones, around 90% being singletons. Germline loops: CDR1 LNHDA, CDR2 SQIVND (reference sequence). The V and J ends lost 7 bases and 1 base, in that order; junction bases with no gene match: 9. The CDR3 runs 16 residues. The receptor was isolated from a female donor with multiple sclerosis, enrolled in a pregnancy study. The gene calls are TRBV19 and TRBJ2-3; TRBD2 aligns across 9 bases. The source was CD4+ T cells from peripheral blood mononuclear cells, collected in the second trimester of pregnancy. The chain's CDR3 is CASTSLAGVGTDTQYF. The CDR3, as DNA: TGTGCCAGTACCTCATTAGCGGGGGTAGGCACAGATACGCAGTATTTT.